Shown below are 8 T cell receptor beta chains from a single sample sequenced in a study of breast tumors, draining lymph nodes, adjacent tissues. MiXCR was run by TCRdb on the multiplex PCR reads, yielding one entry per CDR3 protein. The data show just over 30,000 distinct CDR3 sequences, 60% to 80% seen once. Source material: breast tumor tissue. Receptors originate from a female donor with breast cancer. Some clones in this sample may be carry-over from other donors' samples.

This clonotype is large (0.1 to 1%) within its sample. The CDR3 DNA reads TGCAGTGCTAGACGCGGTTTCGAGCAGTACTTC. This translates into CSARRGFEQYF. The rearrangement uses TRBV20-1 and TRBJ2-7; D gene ambiguous. Between the trimmed V and J ends, which lost 2 bases and 6 bases, there was a span of 8 bases. From germline, CDR1 is DFQATT and CDR2 SNEGSKA (reference sequence). The CDR3 totals 11 residues.

CDR3 nucleotide sequence: TGCAGTGCTAGACCGACAGGGCGCAGGGGTCAGCCCCAGCATTTT. It translates to CSARPTGRRGQPQHF. The chain joins TRBV20-1 to TRBJ1-5, with 7 bases matching TRBD1. V was pared by 2 bases and J by 6 bases, with 10 bases of the junction left unmatched. Germline V gene lookup returns CDR1 DFQATT and CDR2 SNEGSKA (reference sequence). CDR3 length: 15 amino acids.

The chain uses TRBV20-1 and TRBJ2-1, with 7 bases aligning to TRBD2. CDR1 is DFQATT and CDR2 is SNEGSKA in the germline V gene (reference sequence). V gave up 6 bases and J gave up 6 bases; unmatched junction bases: 11. The CDR3 is 14 residues long. The CDR3 coding sequence is TGCAGTGCCCTACGAGCTAGCGGTGGCAATGAGCAGTTCTTC. This sequence encodes CSALRASGGNEQFF.

In this sample, this clonotype turned up a few times. The chain recombines TRBV15 with TRBJ2-1; TRBD2 matches at 15 bases. V was clipped by 0 bases and J by 7 bases; unmatched bases: 13. Germline CDR1 is LNHNV and CDR2 is YYDKDF (reference sequence). This CDR3 comprises 20 residues. The CDR3 here is CATSREGLAGGSTSRNEQFF. In DNA, the CDR3 is TGTGCCACCAGCAGAGAAGGACTAGCGGGGGGGTCCACCTCCCGTAATGAGCAGTTCTTC. Filled out from reference TRBV15 and TRBJ2-1, the complete variable domain reads DAMVIQNPRYQVTQFGKPVTLSCSQTLNHNVMYWYQQKSSQAPKLLFHYYDKDFNNEADTPDNFQSRRPNTSFCFLDIRSPGLGDTAMYLCATSREGLAGGSTSRNEQFFGPGTRLTVL.

This clonotype appeared many times. One junction end does not reproduce the germline sequence, and a read error may be involved. The genes are TRBV7-9 and TRBJ2-7; D unresolved. Germline CDR1 reads SEHNR; CDR2 reads FQNEAQ (reference sequence). This CDR3 contains 11 residues. CDR3 residues: CASSLQDGQHF. CDR3 DNA: TGTGCCAGCAGCCTCCAGGACGGGCAGCACTTC.

This clonotype is medium-sized by share. The rearrangement uses TRBV20-1 and TRBJ2-7, with D perhaps TRBD2 (6 bases). The germline V gene encodes CDR1 DFQATT and CDR2 SNEGSKA (reference sequence). The CDR3 spans 15 residues. Between the trimmed V and J ends, which lost 6 bases and 2 bases, there was a span of 20 bases. Here the CDR3 reads CSAVRGDSPAYEQYF. Here the CDR3 DNA reads TGCAGTGCCGTACGAGGGGACTCACCGGCCTACGAGCAGTACTTC.

By sample fraction, this clonotype is medium-sized. The chain is built from TRBV20-1 and TRBJ2-5; 8 bases match TRBD1. V dropped 6 bases and J dropped 5; count of bases not matched to a gene: 5. CDR3 length: 12 residues. Germline V gives CDR1 DFQATT, CDR2 SNEGSKA (reference sequence). In nucleotides, the CDR3 is TGCAGTGCCCAGGACAGGGCCGAGACCCAGTACTTC. Translating gives CSAQDRAETQYF.

V is TRBV7-3 and J is TRBJ1-4, with D uncertain. The CDR3 covers 12 residues. Germline CDR1 is SGHTA and CDR2 is FQGTGA. Trimming stripped 6 bases from V and 8 bases from J, with 10 bases between. The CDR3 nucleotides read TGTGCCAGCAGTTGGACTGGAGAAAAACTGTTTTTT. Its protein is CASSWTGEKLFF.